A single sample is the source of the 16 T cell receptor beta chains below, sequenced in a study of CD8 T cells in Susac syndrome. The authors reverse transcribed roughly 0.5 to 1 ug RNA with random hexamers. TCRdb reprocessed the immunoSEQ multiplex PCR reads via MiXCR and lists one record per CDR3 protein. This table has 110,000 to 150,000 distinct CDR3 sequences, nearly 97% appearing once. What was sequenced was CD4+ T cells from PBMCs. The receptors were gathered from a human donor with Susac syndrome.

V is TRBV6-2 or TRBV6-3 and J is TRBJ2-7, with 7 positions matching TRBD1. CDR3 length equals 14 residues. Germline trimming cut 6 bases from V and 5 bases from J; bases unmatched to any gene: 10. CDR1 and CDR2 from the germline V gene are MNHEY and SVGEGT. This CDR3 is CASSRGQSSDEQYF. CDR3 sequence (DNA): TGTGCCAGCAGCCGGGGACAGTCTTCGGACGAGCAGTACTTC.

V usage is TRBV12-3 or TRBV12-4 and J usage is TRBJ1-1; possible D gene TRBD1, 5 bases. V was cut by 5 bases and J by 3 bases, with 19 bases left in between. CDR3 size: 16 residues. The CDR3 DNA is TGTGCCAGCAGTCCCTACGGGGGGACGGGATACACTGAAGCTTTCTTT. Its translation is CASSPYGGTGYTEAFF.

The V and J genes are TRBV25-1 and TRBJ1-2; D is unclear. Trimming removed 3 bases from V and 3 bases from J, with 8 bases in between. Germline CDR1 is MGHDK and CDR2 is SYGVNS. This CDR3 region has 13 residues. CDR3 bases: TGTGCCAGCAGTGACCCGGGTGACTATGGCTACACCTTC. Translation gives CASSDPGDYGYTF.

The chain couples TRBV9 to TRBJ2-2; no firm D call. CDR3 length equals 13 residues. Looked up from germline, CDR1 is SGDLS and CDR2 is YYNGEE. The ends were cut back, 0 bases at V and 9 bases at J, with 9 bases in the middle. CDR3 DNA: TGTGCCAGCAGCGTAGTGTCGAACCGGGAGCTGTTTTTT. This translates into CASSVVSNRELFF.

The rearrangement uses TRBV3-1 and TRBJ2-1; D uncertain. This CDR3 is built from 13 residues. Germline loops: CDR1 LGHDT, CDR2 YNNKEL (reference sequence). The germline V and J ends were trimmed by 0 bases and 7 bases, with 7 bases remaining between them. CDR3 bases: TGTGCCAGCAGCCAAGATCTAAGGAATGAGCAGTTCTTC. Translated: CASSQDLRNEQFF.

The rearrangement uses TRBV19 and TRBJ2-1; D is uncertain. The germline V gene encodes CDR1 LNHDA and CDR2 SQIVND (reference sequence). CDR3 length: 13 residues. The V and J ends lost 7 bases and 2 bases respectively, with 9 bases between them. CDR3 region: CASKSSPYNEQFF. As DNA, the CDR3 is TGTGCCAGTAAGAGTTCCCCCTACAATGAGCAGTTCTTC.

V and J are TRBV20-1 and TRBJ1-5, with D hard to call. Germline CDR1 and CDR2: DFQATT and SNEGSKA (reference sequence). The CDR3 is 13 amino acids. Trimming removed 0 bases at V and 7 bases at J, with 10 bases between. The CDR3 bases are TGCAGTGCTAGAGATACGGTTCGGCAGCCCCAGCATTTT. The encoded protein is CSARDTVRQPQHF.

The chain recombines TRBV20-1 with TRBJ2-7; D is unresolved. CDR1 is DFQATT and CDR2 is SNEGSKA in the germline V gene (reference sequence). V dropped 3 bases and J dropped 4 bases, with 7 bases sitting between them. The CDR3 has 11 residues. The CDR3 DNA follows: TGCAGTGCTAGTAGAGAGTACGAGCAGTACTTC. Its translation is CSASREYEQYF.

This chain joins TRBV5-4 and TRBJ2-1; 9 nucleotides agree with TRBD1. The CDR3 runs to 15 residues. Germline V CDR1 and CDR2: SGHNT, YYREEE (reference sequence). With 0 bases clipped from V and 8 bases from J, the junction kept 6 bases outside the gene matches. CDR3 residues: CASSLGPDRGDEQFF. The CDR3 DNA sequence: TGTGCCAGCAGCTTGGGACCGGACAGGGGCGATGAGCAGTTCTTC.

The genes are TRBV5-1 and TRBJ2-5, with D uncertain. Germline loops: CDR1 SGHRS, CDR2 YFSETQ. The length of the CDR3 is 13 residues. Trimming pared 5 bases from V and 5 bases from J, leaving 13 bases between. The CDR3 DNA is TGCGCCAGCAGGATCTCCCCTGGCGAGACCCAGTACTTC. Amino acids: CASRISPGETQYF.

The J gene is TRBJ2-7, the V gene TRBV3-1; D uncertain. V was shortened by 1 base and J by 0 bases, with 10 bases between the two germline ends. This CDR3 is 15 amino acids long. From germline, CDR1 is LGHDT and CDR2 YNNKEL (reference sequence). The CDR3 is CASSQGTGNSYEQYF. The CDR3 DNA follows: TGTGCCAGCAGCCAAGGGACGGGTAACTCCTACGAGCAGTACTTC.

The V gene is TRBV2, the J gene TRBJ2-1; D call uncertain. The CDR3 is 15 residues long. From germline, CDR1 is SNHLY and CDR2 FYNNEI. The V end was cut by 3 bases, the J end by 0 bases, with 9 bases between. CDR3 protein: CASSEILSSYNEQFF. CDR3 bases: TGTGCCAGCAGTGAGATCCTGAGCTCCTACAATGAGCAGTTCTTC. Full variable domain (outside the CDR3, taken from reference TRBV2 and TRBJ2-1): EPEVTQTPSHQVTQMGQEVILRCVPISNHLYFYWYRQILGQKVEFLVSFYNNEISEKSEIFDDQFSVERPDGSNFTLKIRSTKLEDSAMYFCASSEILSSYNEQFFGPGTRLTVL.

The chain combines TRBV12-3 or TRBV12-4 with TRBJ1-1; weak D call: TRBD1 (6 bases). Trimming shortened V by 6 bases and J by 4 bases, and 21 bases separated the two germline ends. The length of the CDR3 is 16 residues. The CDR3 spells CASSTNGGGRVTEAFF. Here the CDR3 DNA reads TGTGCCAGCAGCACTAATGGTGGGGGCCGTGTCACTGAAGCTTTCTTT.

This chain uses TRBV15 with TRBJ2-1; D possibly corresponds to TRBD1 (6 bases). Germline values: CDR1 LNHNV, CDR2 YYDKDF (reference sequence). This CDR3 comprises 15 residues. V lost 1 base and J 2 bases, leaving 9 bases between the germline ends. The CDR3 region has the DNA TGTGCCACCAGCAGAGTTGGGGGCCCCTACAATGAGCAGTTCTTC. It yields the protein CATSRVGGPYNEQFF.

V usage is TRBV28 and J usage is TRBJ2-3; D possibly uses TRBD1 or TRBD2 (6 bases each). Germline CDR1 and CDR2: MDHEN and SYDVKM. This CDR3 contains 12 residues. V lost 7 bases, J lost 6 bases, and 11 bases lay in between. CDR3 DNA: TGTGCCAGCAAGGGGGGTTCGGATACGCAGTATTTT. Encoded protein: CASKGGSDTQYF.

V is TRBV15 and J is TRBJ2-5, with 7 bases that match TRBD1. The germline V gene encodes CDR1 LNHNV and CDR2 YYDKDF (reference sequence). The V and J ends lost 3 bases and 4 bases, in that order; junction bases with no gene match: 11. The CDR3 spans 16 residues. This CDR3 reads CATSRARQGGGETQYF. The CDR3 nucleotides are TGTGCCACCAGCAGGGCACGACAGGGTGGGGGAGAGACCCAGTACTTC.